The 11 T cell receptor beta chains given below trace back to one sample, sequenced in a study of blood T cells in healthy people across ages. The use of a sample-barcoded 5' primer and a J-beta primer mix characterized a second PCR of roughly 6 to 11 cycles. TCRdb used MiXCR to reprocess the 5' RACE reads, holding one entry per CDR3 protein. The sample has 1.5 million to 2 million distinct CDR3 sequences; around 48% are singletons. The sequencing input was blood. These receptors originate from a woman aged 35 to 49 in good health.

The CDR3 spells CATSGSGGVTGTQYF. The CDR3 DNA reads as TGTGCCACCAGCGGTAGCGGGGGGGTTACTGGGACCCAGTACTTC. The chain employs TRBV15 and TRBJ2-7; 11 bases match TRBD2. The assigned J gene may be wrong: the sequence end matches TRBJ2-5 better. The CDR3 consists of 15 residues. Germline V gene lookup returns CDR1 LNHNV and CDR2 YYDKDF (reference sequence).

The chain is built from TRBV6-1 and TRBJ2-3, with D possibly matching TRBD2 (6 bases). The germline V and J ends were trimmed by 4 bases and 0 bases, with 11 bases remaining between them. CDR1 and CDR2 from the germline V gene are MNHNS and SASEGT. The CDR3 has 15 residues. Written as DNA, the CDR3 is TGTGCCAGCAGTGCCCGGACTACTAGCACAGATACGCAGTATTTT. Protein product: CASSARTTSTDTQYF.

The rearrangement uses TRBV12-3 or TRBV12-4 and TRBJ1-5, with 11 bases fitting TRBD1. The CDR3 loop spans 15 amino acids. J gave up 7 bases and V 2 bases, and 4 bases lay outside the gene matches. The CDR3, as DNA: TGTGCCAGCAGTTTAAGGGACAGGGGGGAACAGCCCCAGCATTTT. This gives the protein CASSLRDRGEQPQHF.

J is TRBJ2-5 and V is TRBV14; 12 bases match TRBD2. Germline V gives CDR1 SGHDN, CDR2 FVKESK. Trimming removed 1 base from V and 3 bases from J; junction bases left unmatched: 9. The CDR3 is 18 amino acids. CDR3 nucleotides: TGTGCCAGCAGCCAAGGTTACACCCTAGCGGGGGGGAAAGAGACCCAGTACTTC. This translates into CASSQGYTLAGGKETQYF.

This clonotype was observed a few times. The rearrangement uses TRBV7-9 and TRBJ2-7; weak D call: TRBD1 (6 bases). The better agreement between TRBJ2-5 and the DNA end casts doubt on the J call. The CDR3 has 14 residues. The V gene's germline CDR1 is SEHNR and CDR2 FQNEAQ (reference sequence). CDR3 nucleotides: TGTGCCAGCAGTTCAACAGGGTCTTCGGAGACCCAGTACTTC. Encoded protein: CASSSTGSSETQYF.

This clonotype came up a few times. The CDR3 loop is CASSGNTQYF. CDR3 nucleotides: TGTGCCAGCAGCGGGAATACGCAGTATTTT. The J gene is TRBJ2-3, the V gene TRBV9; no clear D gene. Germline lookup yields CDR1 SGDLS and CDR2 YYNGEE. The CDR3 covers 10 residues. Trimming pared 3 bases from V and 7 bases from J, leaving 3 bases between.

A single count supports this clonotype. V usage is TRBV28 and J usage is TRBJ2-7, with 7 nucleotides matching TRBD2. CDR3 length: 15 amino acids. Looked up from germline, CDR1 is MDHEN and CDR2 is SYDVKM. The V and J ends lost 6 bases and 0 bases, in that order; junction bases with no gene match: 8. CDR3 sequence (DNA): TGTGCCAGCAGCCGATACGGCGGGAGCTCCTACGAGCAGTACTTC. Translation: CASSRYGGSSYEQYF.

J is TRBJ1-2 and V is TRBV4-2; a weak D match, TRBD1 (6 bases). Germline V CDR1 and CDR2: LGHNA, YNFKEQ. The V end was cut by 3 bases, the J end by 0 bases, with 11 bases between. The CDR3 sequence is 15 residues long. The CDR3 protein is CASSHRTEPNYGYTF. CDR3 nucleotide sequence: TGTGCCAGCAGCCATCGGACAGAGCCTAACTATGGCTACACCTTC.

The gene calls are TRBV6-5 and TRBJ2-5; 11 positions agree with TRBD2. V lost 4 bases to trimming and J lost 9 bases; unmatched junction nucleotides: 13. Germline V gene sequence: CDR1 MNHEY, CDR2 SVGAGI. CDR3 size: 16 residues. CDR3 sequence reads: CASSFSSGGRTAAQYF. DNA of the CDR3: TGTGCCAGCAGTTTCTCTAGCGGGGGGCGCACCGCGGCCCAGTACTTC.

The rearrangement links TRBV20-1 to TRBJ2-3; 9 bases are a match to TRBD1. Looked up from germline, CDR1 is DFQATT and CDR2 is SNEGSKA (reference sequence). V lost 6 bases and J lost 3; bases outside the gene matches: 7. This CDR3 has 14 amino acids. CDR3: CSAEAGQGTDTQYF. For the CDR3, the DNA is TGCAGTGCGGAAGCGGGACAGGGAACAGATACGCAGTATTTT.

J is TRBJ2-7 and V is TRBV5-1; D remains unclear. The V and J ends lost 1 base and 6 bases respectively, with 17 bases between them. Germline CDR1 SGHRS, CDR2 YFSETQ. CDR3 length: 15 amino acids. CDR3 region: CASSLWGRTLGEQYF. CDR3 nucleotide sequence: TGCGCCAGCAGCTTGTGGGGTAGGACGCTCGGCGAGCAGTACTTC. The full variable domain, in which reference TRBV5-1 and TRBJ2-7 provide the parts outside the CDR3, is KAGVTQTPRYLIKTRGQQVTLSCSPISGHRSVSWYQQTPGQGLQFLFEYFSETQRNKGNFPGRFSGRQFSNSRSEMNVSTLELGDSALYLCASSLWGRTLGEQYFGPGTRLTVT.